This TCR beta chain stems from a study of blood T cell repertoires in COVID-19. As for the study in general: Donors in the United States, Italy and Spain gave samples during acute or convalescent COVID-19. The cDNA or gDNA used as material had been derived from T cells, B-cell-depleted T cells, or PBMCs.

In the original workflow: Amplifying reference gene primers gave estimates of nucleated cell counts. TCRdb keeps only in-frame clones here, not all; method: immunoSEQ multiplex PCR. V and J calls and clone size are those listed in that table; D and trimming were worked out from the DNA. The table has roughly 260,000 clones, more than 70% seen once. Germline-derived CDR1 and CDR2 are MDHEN and SYDVKM. With 7 bases removed from V and 6 bases from J, the gap between germline ends came to 13 bases. The CDR3 is 13 amino acids. About this clone itself: This CDR3 is also generated by other DNA sequences in the sample.

Sample: peripheral blood. The gene calls are TRBV28 and TRBJ1-5; maybe TRBD1 (5 bases). This clonotype was sampled from a woman aged 50 to 65 with acute or convalescent COVID-19. Here the CDR3 DNA reads TGTGCCAGCAAGCAGGGTGGAAGTCAGCCCCAGCATTTT. Translated, it gives CASKQGGSQPQHF.